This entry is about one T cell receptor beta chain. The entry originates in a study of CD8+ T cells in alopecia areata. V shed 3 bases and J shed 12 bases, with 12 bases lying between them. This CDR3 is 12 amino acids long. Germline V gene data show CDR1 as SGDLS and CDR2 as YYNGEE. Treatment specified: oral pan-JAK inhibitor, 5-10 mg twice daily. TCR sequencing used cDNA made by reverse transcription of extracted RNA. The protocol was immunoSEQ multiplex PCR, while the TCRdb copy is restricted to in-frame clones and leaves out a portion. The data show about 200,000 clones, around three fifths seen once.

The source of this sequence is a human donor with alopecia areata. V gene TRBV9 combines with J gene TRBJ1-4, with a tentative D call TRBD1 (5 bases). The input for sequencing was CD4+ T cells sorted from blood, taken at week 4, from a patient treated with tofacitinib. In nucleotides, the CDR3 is TGTGCCAGCAGCGGGCAGGGAGGCGAACTGTTTTTT. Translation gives CASSGQGGELFF.